The 18 T cell receptor beta chains below all came from one sample that was sequenced in a study. TCRdb processed the 5' RACE reads anew with MiXCR; each CDR3 protein has one entry. The profile shows around 33,000 distinct CDR3 sequences, about 24% of them singletons. The sequencing input was memory CD4+ T cells sorted from blood. The subset: memory CD4+ T cells, CD4+CD45RO+CD25-. The origin of the receptors is a female donor with breast cancer.

V is TRBV4-3 and J is TRBJ1-3; D gene uncertain. Looked up from germline, CDR1 is LGHNA and CDR2 is YSLEER. V was trimmed by 0 bases and J by 4 bases, leaving 10 bases between them. The CDR3 spans 15 residues. The CDR3 DNA is TGCGCCAGCAGCCAAGATCTGTCTTTAGGAAACACCATATATTTT. It is translated as CASSQDLSLGNTIYF.

This clonotype has only a few counts. Written as DNA, the CDR3 is TGCGCCAGCAGCCAAGATTCCCAGGGAGGGAATTCACCCCTCCACTTT. This encodes CASSQDSQGGNSPLHF. The chain uses TRBV4-3 and TRBJ1-6, with D perhaps matching TRBD1 (5 bases). The germline V gene has CDR1 LGHNA and CDR2 YSLEER. The CDR3 totals 16 residues. Trimming pared 0 bases from V and 7 bases from J, leaving 13 bases between.

Many counts were recorded for this clonotype. In DNA form, the CDR3 reads TGTGCCAGCAGCTTTCTAGCGGGAGGGCCCGGCGGGGAGCTGTTTTTT. Protein product: CASSFLAGGPGGELFF. The chain is built from TRBV7-9 and TRBJ2-2; 12 nucleotides agree with TRBD2. The germline gives CDR1 SEHNR, CDR2 FQNEAQ (reference sequence). V lost 3 bases to trimming and J lost 7 bases; unmatched junction nucleotides: 6. CDR3 length: 16 amino acids. The full variable domain, rest sourced from reference TRBV7-9 and TRBJ2-2, is DTGVSQNPRHKITKRGQNVTFRCDPISEHNRLYWYRQTLGQGPEFLTYFQNEAQLEKSRLLSDRFSAERPKGSFSTLEIQRTEQGDSAMYLCASSFLAGGPGGELFFGEGSRLTVL.

This rearrangement joins TRBV7-3 to TRBJ2-3; 8 bases align to TRBD2. The CDR3 contains 18 residues. V lost 0 bases to trimming and J lost 6 bases; unmatched junction nucleotides: 14. CDR1 SGHTA and CDR2 FQGTGA come from the germline V gene. The CDR3 coding sequence is TGTGCCAGCAGCTTAACGATTCGTAATAGCGGGGAGTGGGATACGCAGTATTTT. Translated, it gives CASSLTIRNSGEWDTQYF.

This clonotype was detected many times. This chain joins TRBV27 and TRBJ1-2, with D hard to call. This CDR3 region has 13 residues. Looked up from germline, CDR1 is MNHEY and CDR2 is SMNVEV (reference sequence). With 5 bases removed from V and 4 bases from J, the gap between germline ends came to 11 bases. In nucleotides, the CDR3 is TGTGCCAGCAGTGAAGGGTACCTCTATGGCTACACCTTC. Translating it yields CASSEGYLYGYTF.

As for this clonotype: This is likely a read error, given that the CDR3 carries no conserved phenylalanine or tryptophan at its end. V is TRBV15 and J is TRBJ2-1; 8 positions agree with TRBD2. The V and J ends lost 8 bases and 5 bases, in that order; junction bases with no gene match: 11. Germline V CDR1 and CDR2: LNHNV, YYDKDF (reference sequence). The CDR3 runs 15 residues. The CDR3 nucleotides are TGTGCCACCTCGGGAGCGGGAGTGATGGACAATGAGCAGTTCCTC. It translates to CATSGAGVMDNEQFL.

With regard to this clonotype: A much larger clone is a single base away; this may be a read error. This chain links TRBV20-1 with TRBJ2-7; D is ambiguous. The V and J ends lost 3 bases and 5 bases respectively, with 14 bases between them. The length of the CDR3 is 13 residues. Germline V CDR1 and CDR2: DFQATT, SNEGSKA (reference sequence). The chain's CDR3 is CSARGRIAHEQYF. For the CDR3, the DNA is TGCAGTGCTAGGGGCCGGATAGCCCACGAGCAGTACTTC.

This clonotype was counted only a few times. The V and J genes are TRBV6-5 and TRBJ2-2; the D gene is possibly TRBD2 (6 bases). The germline V gene encodes CDR1 MNHEY and CDR2 SVGAGI. The CDR3 contains 16 residues. Trimming left V 7 bases short and J 5 bases short, with 20 bases between. The CDR3 region has the DNA TGTGCCAGCACCCACGGGCCCCGGGGGAGAACCGGGGAGCTGTTTTTT. Its translation is CASTHGPRGRTGELFF.

This clonotype was seen a handful of times. The rearrangement joins TRBV3-1 to TRBJ2-3, with 9 nucleotides matching TRBD1. The CDR3 loop spans 13 amino acids. V lost 6 bases and J lost 4; bases outside the gene matches: 2. Germline CDR1 reads LGHDT; CDR2 reads YNNKEL (reference sequence). CDR3 loop: CASRGDRADTQYF. The CDR3 DNA follows: TGTGCCAGCAGGGGGGACAGGGCAGATACGCAGTATTTT.

A word on this clonotype: A read error is possible here, since a much larger clone lies one base away. The chain joins TRBV27 to TRBJ2-7; no clear D. In germline, CDR1 is MNHEY, CDR2 SMNVEV (reference sequence). The CDR3 runs 12 residues. The CDR3 bases are TGTACCAGCAGTTCGGGTCTCTACGAGCAGTACTTC. This codes for CTSSSGLYEQYF.

In this sample, this clonotype turned up a few times. This chain connects TRBV9 to TRBJ2-1; maybe TRBD2 (6 bases). V gave up 5 bases and J gave up 6 bases, with 12 bases separating them. The CDR3 extends over 13 amino acids. CDR1 is SGDLS and CDR2 is YYNGEE in the germline V gene. Here the CDR3 DNA reads TGTGCCAGCAGTTCCGGTAGCGGCAATGAGCAGTTCTTC. Translation gives CASSSGSGNEQFF.

The V call is TRBV13, the J call TRBJ2-3; the match to TRBD2 covers 8 bases. The J segment lost 3 bases and the V segment lost 5 bases, leaving 7 bases of the junction unmatched. The CDR3 consists of 15 residues. Germline CDR1 is PRHDT and CDR2 is FYEKMQ (reference sequence). CDR3 residues: CASSPAGGGTDTQYF. The CDR3 DNA reads TGTGCCAGCAGCCCCGCGGGAGGTGGAACAGATACGCAGTATTTT.

There are many counts of this clonotype. This chain connects TRBV10-2 to TRBJ2-7, with D tentatively TRBD2 (5 bases). The CDR3 is 12 amino acids. V lost 7 bases and J 6 bases, leaving 13 bases between the germline ends. Germline CDR1 reads WSHSY; CDR2 reads SAAADI. In nucleotides, the CDR3 is TGCGCCAGCACCTCGCAGGAGGCCGAGCAGTACTTC. Residues: CASTSQEAEQYF.

This clonotype was recorded only once. At one boundary the junction diverges from the germline segment, which might be a read error. The chain joins TRBV4-1 to TRBJ2-7; D is possibly TRBD1 (5 bases). This CDR3 has 15 amino acids. Germline CDR1 MGHRA, CDR2 YSYEKL. The CDR3 region is CASSQEWQGSYDQYF. DNA of the CDR3: TGCGCCAGCAGCCAAGAGTGGCAGGGCTCCTACGATCAGTACTTC.

The chain links TRBV11-2 to TRBJ2-3; 7 nucleotides agree with TRBD2. Germline lookup yields CDR1 SGHAT and CDR2 FQNNGV. The CDR3 is made up of 18 amino acids. J was trimmed by 0 bases and V by 5 bases; bases with no gene match: 14. CDR3 protein: CASSPVVVAGTSTDTQYF. The CDR3 DNA reads TGTGCCAGCAGCCCAGTAGTGGTAGCGGGCACAAGCACAGATACGCAGTATTTT.

The CDR3 bases are TGTGCCACCAGTGATACGACCAGGGTTGGCTACACCTTC. Its translation is CATSDTTRVGYTF. This sequence joins TRBV24-1 and TRBJ1-2; possibly TRBD1 for D (5 bases). Germline lookup yields CDR1 KGHDR and CDR2 SFDVKD. The CDR3 spans 13 residues. Deletions cut 3 bases from V and 7 bases from J, with 11 bases between.

As regards this clonotype: With a much larger clone just one base away, this may be a read error. The gene calls are TRBV27 and TRBJ2-2, with D tentatively TRBD1 or TRBD2 (5 bases each). The germline CDR1 and CDR2 sequences are MNHEY and SMNVEV (reference sequence). The CDR3 extends over 11 amino acids. The CDR3 DNA follows: TGTGCCAGTCTCGGGACGCTTCAGCTGCTTTTT. Protein sequence: CASLGTLQLLF.

Comments on this clonotype: It may be a read error: a sequence one base away is much more abundant. This chain connects TRBV20-1 to TRBJ2-1; 11 bases match TRBD2. CDR1 is DFQATT and CDR2 is SNEGSKA in the germline V gene (reference sequence). The length of the CDR3 is 15 residues. In DNA form, the CDR3 reads TGCAGTACTAGAGATAATAGCGGGGGGGCCGATGAGCAGTTCTTC. Encoded protein: CSTRDNSGGADEQFF.